This TCR beta chain was retrieved from a study of beta chain features in type 1 diabetes. Study as a whole: Across every sample, around 100,000,000 sorted cells were examined in total.

Looked up from germline, CDR1 is SGHVS and CDR2 is FQNEAQ. The length of the CDR3 is 15 residues. The ends were cut back, 1 base at V and 6 bases at J, with 12 bases in the middle. Investigators reverse transcribed all isolated RNA, so they sequenced expressed TCRB transcripts. Assay used: immunoSEQ multiplex PCR; TCRdb lists only in-frame clones, some missing. There are about 250,000 clones in the sample; 13% to 15% occur only once, and more than 0.02% lies in the top ten. General study points: Naive, central memory and regulatory TCRB repertoires appeared more similar among patients than healthy donors. VDJ junctions sequenced from type 1 diabetes patients showed fewer insertions and more deletions. A potential influence of HLA type upon TCRB rearrangement remained unresolved herein.

As regards this clone: The antigen is unknown.

The clonotype was recovered from a middle-aged woman in good health. The gene calls are TRBV7-8 and TRBJ2-2, with a possible D match to TRBD1 (5 bases). The sequencing sample was made of naive CD4+ T cells from blood. This chain's CDR3 is CASSLVRVIAGELFF. Here the CDR3 DNA reads TGTGCCAGCAGCTTAGTCAGGGTTATCGCCGGGGAGCTGTTTTTT. The full variable domain, with the rest looked up from reference TRBV7-8 and TRBJ2-2, is GAGVSQSPRYKVAKRGQDVALRCDPISGHVSLFWYQQALGQGPEFLTYFQNEAQLDKSGLPSDRFFAERPEGSVSTLKIQRTQQEDSAVYLCASSLVRVIAGELFFGEGSRLTVL.